The present T cell receptor (beta chain) was sequenced within a study of blood T cell repertoires in COVID-19. As for the study in general: From T cells, B-cell-depleted T cells, or PBMCs came the material, which was cDNA or gDNA.

Per the study methods: Nucleated cell number was recorded as an estimate derived from reference gene primer amplification. Sequenced by immunoSEQ multiplex PCR; TCRdb stores in-frame clones only, minus some. V and J calls and clone size come straight from that table; D and trimming were deduced from the DNA. The data contain under 300,000 clones, around 86% of them seen just once; the ten biggest clones take up roughly 2%. V was cut by 7 bases and J by 1 base, with 10 bases left in between. The CDR3 has 14 amino acids. Germline V gives CDR1 LNHDA, CDR2 SQIVND (reference sequence). This receptor was obtained from a man between 25 and 39 years old who had recovered from COVID-19. Material for sequencing was peripheral blood. This chain joins TRBV19 and TRBJ2-2; D is perhaps TRBD2 (5 bases). CDR3 region: CASTSGENTGELFF. CDR3 bases: TGTGCCAGTACCAGCGGAGAGAACACCGGGGAGCTGTTTTTT. The full variable domain, with the rest looked up from reference TRBV19 and TRBJ2-2, is DGGITQSPKYLFRKEGQNVTLSCEQNLNHDAMYWYRQDPGQGLRLIYYSQIVNDFQKGDIAEGYSVSREKKESFPLTVTSAQKNPTAFYLCASTSGENTGELFFGEGSRLTVL.